These 30 T cell receptor beta chains were all obtained from the same sample, sequenced in a study of cytomegalovirus exposure and HLA in healthy donors. Sequencing used immunoSEQ multiplex PCR; TCRdb keeps in-frame clones, though not all of them. In the table there are about 160,000 clones, approximately 86% of which are singletons. The sequenced sample consisted of PBMCs. The origin of the receptors is a young woman in good health and CMV-seronegative.

This rearrangement joins TRBV7-8 to TRBJ2-7; a weak D match, TRBD1 (6 bases). The ends were cut back, 1 base at V and 5 bases at J, with 6 bases in the middle. The CDR3 covers 12 residues. Germline V gene data show CDR1 as SGHVS and CDR2 as FQNEAQ. The CDR3 here is CASSLDRDEQYF. The DNA for the CDR3 is TGTGCCAGCAGCTTAGACAGGGACGAGCAGTACTTC.

This chain uses TRBV7-2 with TRBJ1-2; D gene uncertain. This CDR3 has 15 amino acids. The V end lost 0 bases, the J end lost 4 bases, and 12 bases lay between the germline ends. Germline assignment: CDR1 SGHTA and CDR2 FQGNSA. DNA of the CDR3: TGTGCCAGCAGCTTAGCGCCGTCGCGCACCTATGGCTACACCTTC. It codes for CASSLAPSRTYGYTF.

This chain joins TRBV27 and TRBJ1-2; 11 bases fit TRBD1. This CDR3 is 19 amino acids long. Germline CDR1 is MNHEY and CDR2 is SMNVEV (reference sequence). Losses at the gene ends were 6 bases for V and 6 bases for J; bases not matched to a gene: 21. CDR3 loop: CASRLKGVRTGGSEHGYTF. CDR3 bases: TGTGCCAGCAGACTAAAGGGTGTTCGGACAGGGGGCTCTGAGCATGGCTACACCTTC.

The chain links TRBV5-1 to TRBJ2-1, with a weak D call TRBD2 (6 bases). The V gene lost 0 bases and the J gene lost 6 bases, with 13 bases spanning the gap. The CDR3 is 15 amino acids. Germline V lookup: CDR1 SGHRS, CDR2 YFSETQ. CDR3 residues: CASSLVQGGPNEQFF. Written as DNA, the CDR3 is TGCGCCAGCAGCTTGGTTCAGGGAGGCCCCAATGAGCAGTTCTTC.

The chain uses TRBV19 and TRBJ2-7; TRBD1 is a possible D gene (6 bases). From germline, CDR1 is LNHDA and CDR2 SQIVND (reference sequence). Deletions cut 4 bases from V and 0 bases from J, with 16 bases between. This CDR3 spans 16 amino acids. The CDR3 DNA reads as TGTGCCAGTAGTAAAAGGCGGACAGAATCCTCCTACGAGCAGTACTTC. It yields the protein CASSKRRTESSYEQYF.

The count of this clone is one. One junction end disagrees with the germline gene, perhaps due to a read error. This chain connects TRBV5-1 to TRBJ2-1, with D perhaps matching TRBD1 (5 bases). The CDR3 is 14 residues long. The germline V gene encodes CDR1 SGHRS and CDR2 YFSETQ. The CDR3 bases are TGCGCCAGCAGCTTACCTCAGGGTCCTAATGAACAGTTCTTC. It is translated as CASSLPQGPNEQFF.

The chain joins TRBV6-1 to TRBJ1-5; the match to TRBD1 covers 10 bases. The germline gives CDR1 MNHNS, CDR2 SASEGT. This CDR3 has 16 residues. Unmatched junction bases numbered 8, after V lost 4 bases and J lost 5 bases. This CDR3 is CASSVTRDRGYQPQHF. In DNA, the CDR3 is TGTGCCAGCAGTGTTACCCGGGACAGGGGTTATCAGCCCCAGCATTTT.

Only one count was recorded for this clone. The CDR3 is CASSRPGLVYEQYF. The CDR3, as DNA: TGTGCCAGCTCACGCCCGGGACTAGTCTACGAGCAGTACTTC. The chain employs TRBV18 and TRBJ2-7, with TRBD2 matching 8 bases. There are 14 residues in the CDR3. The J segment lost 3 bases and the V segment lost 4 bases, leaving 5 bases of the junction unmatched. Germline lookup yields CDR1 KGHSH and CDR2 LQKENI.

The chain's CDR3 is CASSQDRASGLDTQYF. In DNA form, the CDR3 reads TGCGCCAGCAGCCAAGATCGGGCTAGCGGACTAGATACGCAGTATTTT. The chain couples TRBV4-1 to TRBJ2-3, with 7 bases fitting TRBD2. Per the germline V gene, CDR1 is MGHRA and CDR2 is YSYEKL. The CDR3 loop spans 16 amino acids. V lost 0 bases to trimming and J lost 5 bases; unmatched junction nucleotides: 8.

This chain joins TRBV6-5 and TRBJ1-5, with a weak D call TRBD1 (6 bases). The CDR3 covers 16 residues. V was clipped by 4 bases and J by 5 bases, with 18 bases between them. Germline CDR1 reads MNHEY; CDR2 reads SVGAGI. The CDR3 is CASSSGGGGTHQPQHF. CDR3 DNA: TGTGCCAGCAGTTCCGGAGGGGGGGGTACGCATCAGCCCCAGCATTTT.

This clone was counted a single time. The V and J genes are TRBV5-4 and TRBJ2-7, with 9 bases matching TRBD1. Germline V lookup: CDR1 SGHNT, CDR2 YYREEE (reference sequence). With 4 bases clipped from V and 6 bases from J, the junction kept 11 bases outside the gene matches. This CDR3 region has 15 residues. Written as DNA, the CDR3 is TGTGCCAGCAGCCGCGACCGGGACAGGGTGCGCGAGCAGTACTTC. Its translation is CASSRDRDRVREQYF. Full variable domain (remainder filled in from reference TRBV5-4 and TRBJ2-7): ETGVTQSPTHLIKTRGQQVTLRCSSQSGHNTVSWYQQALGQGPQFIFQYYREEENGRGNFPPRFSGLQFPNYSSELNVNALELDDSALYLCASSRDRDRVREQYFGPGTRLTVT.

The sample holds a few counts of this clone. J is TRBJ2-3 and V is TRBV11-3; 9 nucleotides agree with TRBD1. V was clipped by 8 bases and J by 3 bases; unmatched bases: 3. The CDR3 sequence is 13 residues long. Germline V CDR1 and CDR2: SGHNT, YENEEA. As DNA, the CDR3 is TGTGCCAGCTCCGGGACAGGGACAGATACGCAGTATTTT. It encodes CASSGTGTDTQYF. Drawing the rest from reference TRBV11-3 and TRBJ2-3, the complete variable domain is EAGVVQSPRYKIIEKKQPVAFWCNPISGHNTLYWYLQNLGQGPELLIRYENEEAVDDSQLPKDRFSAERLKGVDSTLKIQPAELGDSAVYLCASSGTGTDTQYFGPGTRLTVL.

This rearrangement joins TRBV27 to TRBJ1-2; TRBD1 might be the D (5 bases). The V end was cut by 6 bases, the J end by 5 bases, with 13 bases between. The CDR3 totals 13 residues. CDR1 is MNHEY, CDR2 SMNVEV, per germline (reference sequence). The CDR3 sequence: CASSLRVGYGYTF. In DNA, the CDR3 is TGTGCCAGCAGCCTCAGGGTAGGTTATGGCTACACCTTC.

This clone appeared a few times. The CDR3 DNA is TGCGCCAGCAGCCAAGACCAGCCGGGGATAAACACCATATATTTT. Encoded protein: CASSQDQPGINTIYF. This sequence joins TRBV4-1 and TRBJ1-3; D gene uncertain. Trimming pared 0 bases from V and 6 bases from J, leaving 12 bases between. Per the germline V gene, CDR1 is MGHRA and CDR2 is YSYEKL. The CDR3 has 15 amino acids.

V and J are TRBV7-9 and TRBJ1-4, with 7 bases aligning to TRBD1. Germline V gene sequence: CDR1 SEHNR, CDR2 FQNEAQ (reference sequence). V lost 4 bases and J lost 0; bases outside the gene matches: 14. There are 19 residues in the CDR3. The CDR3 protein is CASSSRDSGLTPTNEKLFF. CDR3 nucleotide sequence: TGTGCCAGCAGCTCCAGGGACAGCGGATTAACGCCAACTAATGAAAAACTGTTTTTT.

The rearrangement links TRBV19 to TRBJ1-1; 7 positions match TRBD1. The germline V gene has CDR1 LNHDA and CDR2 SQIVND (reference sequence). The CDR3 sequence is 13 residues long. Trimming at V came to 7 bases and at J to 4 bases, leaving 6 bases not matched to a gene. The CDR3 reads CASKGAESTEAFF. In DNA form, the CDR3 reads TGTGCCAGTAAGGGGGCAGAGAGCACTGAAGCTTTCTTT.

This clone has a handful of counts. The rearrangement uses TRBV5-1 and TRBJ1-3, with D tentatively TRBD1 (5 bases). The V end was cut by 7 bases, the J end by 4 bases, with 12 bases between. CDR1 and CDR2 (germline): SGHRS, YFSETQ. This CDR3 has 13 amino acids. The CDR3: CASRPRVGNTIYF. The CDR3 bases are TGCGCCAGCCGCCCCAGGGTCGGAAACACCATATATTTT.

The chain links TRBV7-2 to TRBJ2-7, with a possible D match to TRBD1 (6 bases). V was clipped by 3 bases and J by 0 bases, with 12 bases between them. CDR1 SGHTA and CDR2 FQGNSA come from the germline V gene. CDR3 size: 15 residues. In DNA, the CDR3 is TGTGCCAGCAGCTTGACTCAGGGGCGCTCCTACGAGCAGTACTTC. Translated: CASSLTQGRSYEQYF.

The chain employs TRBV29-1 and TRBJ1-2; no clear D. Trimming removed 3 bases at V and 5 bases at J, with 16 bases between. The CDR3 contains 14 residues. CDR1 is SQVTM, CDR2 ANQGSEA, per germline. Here the CDR3 reads CSVDNQYNIYGYTF. CDR3 nucleotides: TGCAGCGTTGATAATCAGTATAACATTTATGGCTACACCTTC.

The chain links TRBV2 to TRBJ1-4, with D maybe TRBD1 (5 bases). V shed 6 bases and J shed 3 bases, with 11 bases lying between them. Germline CDR1 SNHLY, CDR2 FYNNEI. The CDR3 runs to 14 residues. The CDR3 loop is CASRREGANEKLFF. The DNA of the CDR3 is TGTGCCAGCAGACGAGAAGGGGCTAATGAAAAACTGTTTTTT.

CDR3 loop: CASSLKGSFSGNTIYF. CDR3 DNA: TGTGCCAGCAGTTTAAAGGGGTCCTTCTCTGGAAACACCATATATTTT. This chain uses TRBV27 with TRBJ1-3, with TRBD1 as a possible D gene (5 bases). This CDR3 region has 16 residues. Trimming took off 2 bases at V and 0 bases at J, with 11 bases between the two ends. CDR1 is MNHEY, CDR2 SMNVEV, per germline (reference sequence).

This clone was seen a handful of times. The V gene is TRBV4-1, the J gene TRBJ1-2, with no clear D. Germline V lookup: CDR1 MGHRA, CDR2 YSYEKL. V lost 2 bases and J lost 6, with 10 bases in between. This CDR3 comprises 13 residues. This CDR3 is CASSQSGVDGYTF. CDR3 DNA: TGCGCCAGCAGCCAATCCGGGGTCGATGGCTACACCTTC.

The rearrangement uses TRBV4-2 and TRBJ1-2; D possibly corresponds to TRBD1 (5 bases). The CDR3 is 15 amino acids. From germline, CDR1 is LGHNA and CDR2 YNFKEQ. Trimming took off 1 base at V and 3 bases at J, with 12 bases between the two ends. CDR3 nucleotide sequence: TGTGCCAGCAGCCAAGTCGAAGGGGTGGACTATGGCTACACCTTC. The encoded protein is CASSQVEGVDYGYTF.

This chain joins TRBV20-1 and TRBJ1-1, with a tentative D call TRBD1 (5 bases). The germline V gene encodes CDR1 DFQATT and CDR2 SNEGSKA (reference sequence). Trimming removed 6 bases from V and 7 bases from J, with 12 bases in between. CDR3 size: 11 residues. CDR3 nucleotide sequence: TGCAGTGCGACTGACAGTCTTGAAGCTTTCTTT. Its protein product is CSATDSLEAFF.

The genes are TRBV19 and TRBJ2-7; TRBD1 agrees at 7 bases. Per germline, CDR1 LNHDA and CDR2 SQIVND (reference sequence). This CDR3 region has 14 residues. The V segment lost 5 bases and the J segment 3 bases; nucleotides outside the gene matches: 7. CDR3 sequence (DNA): TGTGCCAGTAGTGATCCGGGACAGTACTACGAGCAGTACTTC. It is translated as CASSDPGQYYEQYF.

The chain combines TRBV6-1 with TRBJ2-7; tentatively, D is TRBD2 (5 bases). In germline, CDR1 is MNHNS, CDR2 SASEGT. CDR3 length: 15 amino acids. The V end lost 7 bases, the J end lost 5 bases, and 21 bases lay between the germline ends. The CDR3 DNA reads TGTGCCAGCACCCAGACTATCCAGCGCTTCCACGAGCAGTACTTC. It yields the protein CASTQTIQRFHEQYF.

V and J are TRBV6-6 and TRBJ1-1; D is ambiguous. V lost 8 bases, J lost 3 bases, and 10 bases lay in between. CDR1 is MNHNY and CDR2 is SVGAGI in the germline V gene (reference sequence). This CDR3 has 12 amino acids. This CDR3 reads CASQLGDTEAFF. The CDR3 nucleotides read TGTGCCAGCCAACTGGGAGACACTGAAGCTTTCTTT.

Of note for this clone: A much larger clone is a single base away; this may be a read error. The chain employs TRBV14 and TRBJ2-1; 7 nucleotides match TRBD2. This CDR3 comprises 13 residues. With 8 bases clipped from V and 0 bases from J, the junction kept 1 base outside the gene matches. CDR1 is SGHDN and CDR2 is FVKESK in the germline V gene. The CDR3 region is CASGGSSYNEQFF. CDR3 DNA: TGTGCCAGCGGCGGGAGCTCCTACAATGAGCAGTTCTTC.

V usage is TRBV7-9 and J usage is TRBJ1-1, with a tentative D call TRBD1 (6 bases). V was cut by 1 base and J by 6 bases, with 6 bases left in between. Per germline, CDR1 SEHNR and CDR2 FQNEAQ (reference sequence). This CDR3 comprises 12 residues. The CDR3 bases are TGTGCCAGCAGCTTAGGGGGGCCTGAAGCTTTCTTT. Translating gives CASSLGGPEAFF. Complete variable domain (other parts from reference TRBV7-9 and TRBJ1-1): DTGVSQNPRHKITKRGQNVTFRCDPISEHNRLYWYRQTLGQGPEFLTYFQNEAQLEKSRLLSDRFSAERPKGSFSTLEIQRTEQGDSAMYLCASSLGGPEAFFGQGTRLTVV.

The rearrangement joins TRBV5-6 to TRBJ1-1; TRBD1 might be the D (6 bases). CDR1 is SGHDT and CDR2 is YYEEEE in the germline V gene. This CDR3 spans 15 amino acids. V lost 5 bases, J lost 0 bases, and 14 bases lay in between. CDR3 sequence reads: CASSGGPTLNTEAFF. CDR3 nucleotides: TGTGCCAGCAGTGGGGGCCCCACCCTGAACACTGAAGCTTTCTTT.